Below, one T cell receptor (beta chain) is given with its context. These data belong to a study of shared clonotypes between healthy human individuals. Germline values: CDR1 SGHRS, CDR2 YFSETQ. This CDR3 contains 15 residues. Trimming removed 0 bases at V and 0 bases at J, with 7 bases between. Libraries were prepared by immunoSEQ multiplex PCR; TCRdb keeps only in-frame clonotypes and omits some of them. This sample has 2 million to 3 million clones, with approximately 93% found just once. V usage is TRBV5-1 and J usage is TRBJ1-5; possible D gene TRBD1, 5 bases. The specimen was naive CD4+ T cells from PBMCs. Subset meaning: CD45RA+ positively selected. This clonotype originated in a man aged 18 to 29 in good health. Some clones in this sample may be carry-over from other donors' samples. This CDR3 is CASSLGDFSNQPQHF. The CDR3 DNA sequence: TGCGCCAGCAGCTTGGGGGACTTTAGCAATCAGCCCCAGCATTTT.